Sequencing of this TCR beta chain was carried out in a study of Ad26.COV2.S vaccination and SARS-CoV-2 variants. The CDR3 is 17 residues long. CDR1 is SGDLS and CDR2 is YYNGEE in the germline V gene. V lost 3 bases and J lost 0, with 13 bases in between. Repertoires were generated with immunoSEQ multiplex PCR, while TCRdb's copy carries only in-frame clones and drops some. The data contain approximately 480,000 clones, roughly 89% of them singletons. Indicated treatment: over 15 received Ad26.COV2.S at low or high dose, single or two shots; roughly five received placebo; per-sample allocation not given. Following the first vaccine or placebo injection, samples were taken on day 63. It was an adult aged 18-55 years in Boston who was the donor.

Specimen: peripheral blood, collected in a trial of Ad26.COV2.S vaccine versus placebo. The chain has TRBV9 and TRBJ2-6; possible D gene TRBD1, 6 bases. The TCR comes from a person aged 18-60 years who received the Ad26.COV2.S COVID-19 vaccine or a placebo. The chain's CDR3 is CASSEGHLNSGANVLTF. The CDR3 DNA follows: TGTGCCAGCAGCGAGGGACACCTGAACTCTGGGGCCAACGTCCTGACTTTC. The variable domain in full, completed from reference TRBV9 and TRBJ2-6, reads DSGVTQTPKHLITATGQRVTLRCSPRSGDLSVYWYQQSLDQGLQFLIQYYNGEERAKGNILERFSAQQFPDLHSELNLSSLELGDSALYFCASSEGHLNSGANVLTFGAGSRLTVL.